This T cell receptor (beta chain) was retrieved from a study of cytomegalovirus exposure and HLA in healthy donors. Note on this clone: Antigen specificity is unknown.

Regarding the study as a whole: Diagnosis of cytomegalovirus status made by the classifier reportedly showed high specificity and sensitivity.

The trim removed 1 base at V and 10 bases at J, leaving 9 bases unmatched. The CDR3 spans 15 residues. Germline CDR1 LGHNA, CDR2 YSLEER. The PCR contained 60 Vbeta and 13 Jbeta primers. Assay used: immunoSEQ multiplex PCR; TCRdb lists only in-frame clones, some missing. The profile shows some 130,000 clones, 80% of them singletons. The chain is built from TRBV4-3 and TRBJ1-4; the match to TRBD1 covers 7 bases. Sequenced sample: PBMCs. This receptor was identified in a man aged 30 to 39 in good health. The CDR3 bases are TGCGCCAGCAGCCAAGTCAAGGGGGCCGCGGTAAAACTGTTTTTT. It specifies CASSQVKGAAVKLFF.